A selection of T cell receptor beta chains follows, all from one sample in a study of PD-1 blockade in classical Hodgkin lymphoma. Profiled with immunoSEQ multiplex PCR; TCRdb holds only in-frame clones, not every one. The sample yields tens of thousands of clones, about three quarters seen once. This material consisted of peripheral blood mononuclear cells (PBMCs), taken before the fourth cycle of nivolumab. The receptors originated from a human donor with classical Hodgkin lymphoma. CDR3s leave out the opening cysteine and the closing phenylalanine or tryptophan. Each record gives: J gene, V gene, CDR3 protein.

TRBJ2-7 TRBV29-1 SAGQDSYEQY
TRBJ1-1 TRBV11-3 ASSPTPNTEAF
TRBJ2-5 TRBV5-1 ASSLAYYTEQETQY
TRBJ2-7 TRBV27 ASSFRTGLPYEQY
TRBJ2-3 TRBV28 AGSDWLDTQY
TRBJ2-2 TRBV27 ASSLSAQVNTGELF
TRBJ2-7 TRBV28 ASSYGSEQY
TRBJ2-5 TRBV5-1 ASSSLDRVGTQY
TRBJ2-1 TRBV5-4 ASSLDWAGGGAEQF
TRBJ2-1 TRBV11-3 ASSQRLAGDAYNEQF
TRBJ1-5 TRBV27 ASSLLGGYQPQH
TRBJ2-3 TRBV11-3 ASSFNFPDTQY
TRBJ2-7 TRBV5-6 ASSLDGDSYEQY
TRBJ1-1 TRBV19 ASSPRQGNVEAF
TRBJ2-2 TRBV7-2 ASSLIGRAAGELF
TRBJ2-3 TRBV25-1 ASSEEGDSTDTQY
TRBJ2-7 TRBV28 ASRFEVSYEQY
TRBJ2-3 TRBV5-1 ASSLREYSTDTQY
TRBJ1-1 TRBV2 ASSDGLNTEAF
TRBJ1-4 TRBV5-6 ASSLGTGEKLF
TRBJ2-2 TRBV5-1 ASSRDVSNTGELF
TRBJ2-5 TRBV29-1 SAGQETQY
TRBJ2-1 TRBV28 ASSSPGRRGDEQF
TRBJ1-5 TRBV6-5 ASSWSVNQPQH
TRBJ1-3 TRBV18 ASSPPRDSLSNTIY
TRBJ1-3 TRBV18 ASSGTGANSGNTIY
TRBJ2-7 TRBV6-5 ASSRTGWGYEQY
TRBJ2-7 TRBV27 ASSLDPRAREQY
TRBJ2-3 TRBV11-3 ASSFRDRDLDTQY
TRBJ2-7 TRBV7-2 ASSLAGASEQY
TRBJ1-2 TRBV2 ASSEAGTYGYT
TRBJ1-5 TRBV19 ASSRAGKRPQH
TRBJ2-7 TRBV6-6 ASSLAGAGEQY
TRBJ1-1 TRBV7-2 ASSLVGRETAF
TRBJ2-7 TRBV18 ASSPRQYEQY
TRBJ2-1 TRBV15 ATSKGWGSYNEQF
TRBJ2-1 TRBV28 ASSISGRAHNEQF
TRBJ1-1 TRBV6-5 ASSVRPRNTEAF
TRBJ2-1 TRBV5-1 ASSLSGRAFDNEQF
TRBJ1-2 TRBV2 ASSEARGGGYT
TRBJ1-1 TRBV7-9 ASTQPNRAEAF
TRBJ2-1 TRBV9 ASSVEVAGDHEQF
TRBJ1-1 TRBV6-5 ASSYRATANTEAF
TRBJ1-1 TRBV30 AWSVGGVAEAF
TRBJ1-1 TRBV28 ASSHGGARAALTEAF
TRBJ1-2 TRBV2 ASSEGGIYGYT
TRBJ1-2 TRBV28 ASSLMAVFYGYT
TRBJ2-7 TRBV11-2 ASSKGLALYEQY
TRBJ2-1 TRBV27 ASSLNRGQSNEQF
TRBJ2-1 TRBV7-3 ASSLTWAGQDEQF
TRBJ1-4 TRBV27 ASSSRAGEKLF
TRBJ2-2 TRBV5-1 ASSLSSGMNTGELF